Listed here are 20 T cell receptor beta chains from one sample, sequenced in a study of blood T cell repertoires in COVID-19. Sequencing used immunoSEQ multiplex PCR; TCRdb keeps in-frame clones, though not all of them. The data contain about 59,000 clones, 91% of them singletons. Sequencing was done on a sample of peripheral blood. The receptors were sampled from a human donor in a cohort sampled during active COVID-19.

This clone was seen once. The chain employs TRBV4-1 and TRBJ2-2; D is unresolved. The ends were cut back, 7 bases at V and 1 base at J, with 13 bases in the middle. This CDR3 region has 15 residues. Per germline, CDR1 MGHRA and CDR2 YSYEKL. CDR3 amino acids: CASKPASQNTGELFF. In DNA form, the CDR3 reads TGCGCCAGCAAGCCAGCGAGCCAGAACACCGGGGAGCTGTTTTTT.

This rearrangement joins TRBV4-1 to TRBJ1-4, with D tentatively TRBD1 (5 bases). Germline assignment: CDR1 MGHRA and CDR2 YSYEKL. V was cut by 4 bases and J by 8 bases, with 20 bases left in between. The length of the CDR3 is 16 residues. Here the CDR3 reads CASSLSRTQGDEKLFF. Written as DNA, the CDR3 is TGCGCCAGCAGCCTGTCTCGGACCCAGGGCGACGAAAAACTGTTTTTT.

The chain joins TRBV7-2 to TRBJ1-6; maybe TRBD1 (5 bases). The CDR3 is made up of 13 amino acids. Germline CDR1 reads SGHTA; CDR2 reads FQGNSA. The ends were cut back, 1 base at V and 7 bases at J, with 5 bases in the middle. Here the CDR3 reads CASSLGQNSPLHF. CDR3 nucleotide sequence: TGTGCCAGCAGCTTAGGACAGAATTCACCCCTCCACTTT.

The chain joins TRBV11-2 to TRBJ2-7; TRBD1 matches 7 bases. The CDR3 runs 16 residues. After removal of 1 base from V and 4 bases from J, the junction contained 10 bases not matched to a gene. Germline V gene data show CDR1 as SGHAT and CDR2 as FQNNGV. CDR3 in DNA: TGTGCCAGCAGCTTAGTGGGGGCGGCAGGGGGATACGAGCAGTACTTC. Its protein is CASSLVGAAGGYEQYF.

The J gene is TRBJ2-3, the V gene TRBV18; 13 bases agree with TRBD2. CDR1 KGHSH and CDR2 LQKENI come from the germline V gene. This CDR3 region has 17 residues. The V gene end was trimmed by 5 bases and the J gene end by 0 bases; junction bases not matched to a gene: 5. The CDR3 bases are TGTGCCAGCTCAGCGTTACTAGCGGGGGGGAGCACAGATACGCAGTATTTT. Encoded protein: CASSALLAGGSTDTQYF.

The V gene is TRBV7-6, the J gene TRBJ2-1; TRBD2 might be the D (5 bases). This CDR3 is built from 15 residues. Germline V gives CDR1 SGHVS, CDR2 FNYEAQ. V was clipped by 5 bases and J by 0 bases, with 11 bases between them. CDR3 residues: CASSLSRGSYNEQFF. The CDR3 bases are TGTGCCAGCAGCCTTAGTCGGGGCTCCTACAATGAGCAGTTCTTC.

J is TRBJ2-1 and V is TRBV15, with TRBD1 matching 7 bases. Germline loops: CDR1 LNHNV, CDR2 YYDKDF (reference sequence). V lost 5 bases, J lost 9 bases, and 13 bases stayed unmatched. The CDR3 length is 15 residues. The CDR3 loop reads CATSSRLQGVAEQFF. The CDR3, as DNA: TGTGCCACCAGCTCGAGACTCCAGGGGGTAGCTGAGCAGTTCTTC.

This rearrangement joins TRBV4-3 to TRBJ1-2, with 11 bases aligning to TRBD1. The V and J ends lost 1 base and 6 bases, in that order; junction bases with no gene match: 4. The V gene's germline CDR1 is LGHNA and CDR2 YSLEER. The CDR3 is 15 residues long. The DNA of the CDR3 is TGCGCCAGCAGCCAAGCCGGGACAGGGGGAGATGGCTACACCTTC. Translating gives CASSQAGTGGDGYTF.

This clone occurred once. The CDR3 bases are TGTGCCAGCAGCTTACCTAACAGGGTTGAAGCTTTCTTT. Amino acid sequence: CASSLPNRVEAFF. V gene TRBV7-2 combines with J gene TRBJ1-1; perhaps TRBD1 as D (6 bases). Germline V gene lookup returns CDR1 SGHTA and CDR2 FQGNSA. V lost 2 bases and J 7 bases, leaving 11 bases between the germline ends. The CDR3 has 13 amino acids.

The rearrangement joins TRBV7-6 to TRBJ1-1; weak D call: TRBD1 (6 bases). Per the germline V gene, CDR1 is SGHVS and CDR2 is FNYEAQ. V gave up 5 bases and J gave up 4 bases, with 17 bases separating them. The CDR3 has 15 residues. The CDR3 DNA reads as TGTGCCAGCAGCGCGCGGACAGTCCAGGGCACTGAAGCTTTCTTT. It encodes CASSARTVQGTEAFF. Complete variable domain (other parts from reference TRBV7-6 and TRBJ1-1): GAGVSQSPRYKVTKRGQDVALRCDPISGHVSLYWYRQALGQGPEFLTYFNYEAQQDKSGLPNDRFSAERPEGSISTLTIQRTEQRDSAMYRCASSARTVQGTEAFFGQGTRLTVV.

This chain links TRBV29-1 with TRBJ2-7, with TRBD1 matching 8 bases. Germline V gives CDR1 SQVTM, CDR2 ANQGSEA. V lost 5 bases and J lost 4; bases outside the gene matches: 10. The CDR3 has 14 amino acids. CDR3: CSVSPQGASYEQYF. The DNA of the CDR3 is TGCAGCGTTAGTCCCCAGGGGGCTTCGTACGAGCAGTACTTC.

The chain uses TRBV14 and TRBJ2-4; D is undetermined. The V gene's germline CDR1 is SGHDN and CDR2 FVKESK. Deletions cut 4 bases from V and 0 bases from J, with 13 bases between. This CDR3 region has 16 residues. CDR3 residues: CASSPDRLIAKNIQYF. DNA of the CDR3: TGTGCCAGCAGCCCCGACCGACTTATAGCCAAAAACATTCAGTACTTC.

The CDR3 DNA reads as TGTGCCAGCAGCTTAAAGCGGGAGTGGACCGGGGAGCTGTTTTTT. Its protein is CASSLKREWTGELFF. The V call is TRBV7-8, the J call TRBJ2-2, with TRBD2 identical over 8 bases. Per the germline V gene, CDR1 is SGHVS and CDR2 is FQNEAQ. The CDR3 runs to 15 residues. After removal of 2 bases from V and 5 bases from J, the junction contained 4 bases not matched to a gene.

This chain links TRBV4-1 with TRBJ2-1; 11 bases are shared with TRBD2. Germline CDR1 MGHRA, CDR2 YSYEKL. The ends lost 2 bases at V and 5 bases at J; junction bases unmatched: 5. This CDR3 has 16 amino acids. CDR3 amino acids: CASSQPPGLADNEQFF. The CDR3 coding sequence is TGCGCCAGCAGCCAACCGCCGGGACTAGCGGACAATGAGCAGTTCTTC.

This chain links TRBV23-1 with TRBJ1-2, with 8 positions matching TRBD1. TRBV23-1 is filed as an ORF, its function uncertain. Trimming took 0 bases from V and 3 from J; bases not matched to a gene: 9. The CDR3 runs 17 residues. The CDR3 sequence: CASSQSQGAIGDYGYTF. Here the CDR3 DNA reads TGCGCCAGCAGTCAATCGCAGGGGGCCATCGGGGACTATGGCTACACCTTC.

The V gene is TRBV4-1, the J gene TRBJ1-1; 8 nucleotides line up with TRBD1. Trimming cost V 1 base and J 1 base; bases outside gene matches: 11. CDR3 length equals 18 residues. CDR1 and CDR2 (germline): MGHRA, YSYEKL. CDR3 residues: CASSQVFQGASGNTEAFF. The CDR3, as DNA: TGCGCCAGCAGCCAAGTCTTTCAGGGGGCGAGCGGGAACACTGAAGCTTTCTTT.

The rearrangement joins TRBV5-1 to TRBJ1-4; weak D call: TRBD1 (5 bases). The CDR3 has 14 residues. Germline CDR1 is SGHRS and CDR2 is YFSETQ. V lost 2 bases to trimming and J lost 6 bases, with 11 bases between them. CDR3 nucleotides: TGCGCCAGCAGCTTAGGGGCCCGAGATGAAAAACTGTTTTTT. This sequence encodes CASSLGARDEKLFF.

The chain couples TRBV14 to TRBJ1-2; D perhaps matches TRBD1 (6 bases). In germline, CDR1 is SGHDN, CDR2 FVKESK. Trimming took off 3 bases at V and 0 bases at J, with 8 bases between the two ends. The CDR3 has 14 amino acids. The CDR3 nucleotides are TGTGCCAGCAGCCAGGGACAACCTAACTATGGCTACACCTTC. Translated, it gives CASSQGQPNYGYTF.

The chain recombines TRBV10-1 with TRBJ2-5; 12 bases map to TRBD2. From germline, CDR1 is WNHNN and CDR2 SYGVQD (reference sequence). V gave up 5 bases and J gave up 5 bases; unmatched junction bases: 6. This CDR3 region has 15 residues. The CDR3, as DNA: TGCGCCAGCAGTCCTAGGACTAGCGGGATCGAGACCCAGTACTTC. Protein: CASSPRTSGIETQYF.

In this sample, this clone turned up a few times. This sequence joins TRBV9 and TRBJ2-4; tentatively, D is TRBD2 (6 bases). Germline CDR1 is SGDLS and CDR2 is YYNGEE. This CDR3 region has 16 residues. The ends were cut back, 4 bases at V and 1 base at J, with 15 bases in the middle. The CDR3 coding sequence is TGTGCCAGCAGCCTGGGGAGGCCAGGGGCCAAAAACATTCAGTACTTC. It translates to CASSLGRPGAKNIQYF.